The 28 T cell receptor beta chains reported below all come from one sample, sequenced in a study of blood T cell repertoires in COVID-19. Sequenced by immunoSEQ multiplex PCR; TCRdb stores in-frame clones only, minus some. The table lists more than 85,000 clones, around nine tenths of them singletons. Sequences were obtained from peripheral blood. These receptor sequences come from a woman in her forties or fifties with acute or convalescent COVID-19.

This chain's CDR3 is CASSLSQSTDTQYF. The CDR3 coding sequence is TGCGCCAGCAGCTTGTCGCAGAGCACAGATACGCAGTATTTT. The genes are TRBV5-1 and TRBJ2-3, with D hard to call. Deletions cut 1 base from V and 0 bases from J, with 6 bases between. This CDR3 contains 14 residues. In germline, CDR1 is SGHRS, CDR2 YFSETQ.

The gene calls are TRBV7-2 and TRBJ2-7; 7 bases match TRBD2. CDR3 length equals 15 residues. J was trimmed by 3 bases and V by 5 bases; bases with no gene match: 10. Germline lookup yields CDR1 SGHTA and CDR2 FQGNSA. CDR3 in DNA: TGTGCCAGCAGCCCGAAGGGCGGGAGTTTCTACGAGCAGTACTTC. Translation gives CASSPKGGSFYEQYF.

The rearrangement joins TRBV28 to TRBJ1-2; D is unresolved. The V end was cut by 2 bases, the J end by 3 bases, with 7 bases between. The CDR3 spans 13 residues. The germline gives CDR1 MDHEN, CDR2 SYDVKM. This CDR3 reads CASSLGRDYGYTF. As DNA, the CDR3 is TGTGCCAGCAGTTTAGGGCGGGACTATGGCTACACCTTC.

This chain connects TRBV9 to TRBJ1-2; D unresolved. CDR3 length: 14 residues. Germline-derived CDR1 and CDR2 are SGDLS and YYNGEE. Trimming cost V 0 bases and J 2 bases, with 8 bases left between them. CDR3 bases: TGTGCCAGCAGCGTAGGAGGGATAAACTATGGCTACACCTTC. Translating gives CASSVGGINYGYTF.

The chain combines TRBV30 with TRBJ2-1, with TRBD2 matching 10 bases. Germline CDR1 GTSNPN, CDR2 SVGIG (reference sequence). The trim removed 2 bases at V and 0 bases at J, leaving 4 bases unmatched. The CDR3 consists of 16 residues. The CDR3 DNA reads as TGTGCCTGGAGTAGCGGGAGGGTTTACTCCTACAATGAGCAGTTCTTC. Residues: CAWSSGRVYSYNEQFF.

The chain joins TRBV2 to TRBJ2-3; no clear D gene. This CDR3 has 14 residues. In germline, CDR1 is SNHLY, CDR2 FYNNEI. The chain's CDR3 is CAARSGSSTDTQYF. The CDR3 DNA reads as TGTGCGGCTAGGTCGGGTTCTAGCACAGATACGCAGTATTTT.

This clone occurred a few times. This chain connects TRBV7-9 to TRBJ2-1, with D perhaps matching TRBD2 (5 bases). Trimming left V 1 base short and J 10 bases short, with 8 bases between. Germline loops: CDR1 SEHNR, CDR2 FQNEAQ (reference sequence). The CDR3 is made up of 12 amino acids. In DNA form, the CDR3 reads TGTGCCAGCAGCTTAGACCAGCGGGAGCAGTTCTTC. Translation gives CASSLDQREQFF.

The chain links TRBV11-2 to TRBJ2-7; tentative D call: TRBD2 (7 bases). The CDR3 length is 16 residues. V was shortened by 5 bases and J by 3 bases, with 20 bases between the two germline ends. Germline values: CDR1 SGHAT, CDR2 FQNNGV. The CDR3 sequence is CASSARGGPSLYEQYF. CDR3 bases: TGTGCCAGCAGCGCTCGCGGGGGCCCGTCTCTCTACGAGCAGTACTTC.

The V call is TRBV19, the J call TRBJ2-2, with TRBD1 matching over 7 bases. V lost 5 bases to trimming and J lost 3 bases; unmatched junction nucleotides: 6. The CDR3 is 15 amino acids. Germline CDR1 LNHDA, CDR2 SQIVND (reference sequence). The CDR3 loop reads CASSSQGQYTGELFF. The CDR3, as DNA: TGTGCCAGTAGTTCGCAGGGACAGTACACCGGGGAGCTGTTTTTT.

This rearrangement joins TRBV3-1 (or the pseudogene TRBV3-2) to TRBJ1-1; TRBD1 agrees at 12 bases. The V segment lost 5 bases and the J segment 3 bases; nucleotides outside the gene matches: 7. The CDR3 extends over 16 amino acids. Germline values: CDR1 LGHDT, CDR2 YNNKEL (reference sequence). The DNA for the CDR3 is TGTGCCAGCAGCAAGGGACAGGGGGCTTGGGACACTGAAGCTTTCTTT. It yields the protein CASSKGQGAWDTEAFF.

In DNA form, the CDR3 reads TGTGCCATTAAAGGGACTAGCGACTACGAGCAGTACTTC. Protein product: CAIKGTSDYEQYF. V gene TRBV10-3 combines with J gene TRBJ2-7, with 10 bases that match TRBD2. With 9 bases clipped from V and 3 bases from J, the junction kept 5 bases outside the gene matches. The CDR3 contains 13 residues. Germline values: CDR1 ENHRY, CDR2 SYGVKD.

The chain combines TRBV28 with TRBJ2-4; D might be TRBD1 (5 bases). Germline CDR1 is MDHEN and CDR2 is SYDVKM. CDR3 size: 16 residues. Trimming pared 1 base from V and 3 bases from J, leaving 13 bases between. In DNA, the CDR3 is TGTGCCAGCAGTTTATTGGGCCAAGGGGTCAAAAACATTCAGTACTTC. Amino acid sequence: CASSLLGQGVKNIQYF.

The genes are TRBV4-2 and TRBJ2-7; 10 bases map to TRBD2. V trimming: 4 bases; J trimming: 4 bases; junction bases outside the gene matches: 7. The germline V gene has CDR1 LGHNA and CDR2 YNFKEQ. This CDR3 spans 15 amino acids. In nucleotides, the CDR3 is TGTGCCAGCAGCCTCAGAGCGGGAGGGCCTTACGAGCAGTACTTC. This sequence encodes CASSLRAGGPYEQYF.

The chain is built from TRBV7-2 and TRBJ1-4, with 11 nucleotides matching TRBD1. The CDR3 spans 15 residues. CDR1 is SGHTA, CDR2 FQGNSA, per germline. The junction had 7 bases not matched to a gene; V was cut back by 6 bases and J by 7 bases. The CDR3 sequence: CASSPRDRGFEKLFF. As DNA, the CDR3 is TGTGCCAGCAGTCCTAGGGACAGGGGGTTTGAAAAACTGTTTTTT.

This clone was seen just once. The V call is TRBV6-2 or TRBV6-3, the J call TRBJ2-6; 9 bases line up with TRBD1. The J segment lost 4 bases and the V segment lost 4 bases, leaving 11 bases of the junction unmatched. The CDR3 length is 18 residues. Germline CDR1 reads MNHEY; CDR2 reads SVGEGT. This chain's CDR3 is CASSSQQGAPDGANVLTF. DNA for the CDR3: TGTGCCAGCAGTTCCCAACAGGGGGCCCCCGACGGGGCCAACGTCCTGACTTTC.

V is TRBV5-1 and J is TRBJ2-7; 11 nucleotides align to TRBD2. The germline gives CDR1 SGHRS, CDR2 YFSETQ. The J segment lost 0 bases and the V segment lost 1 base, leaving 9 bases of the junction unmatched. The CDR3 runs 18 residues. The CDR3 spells CASSLRPSGGNPSYEQYF. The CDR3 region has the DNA TGCGCCAGCAGCTTGCGGCCTAGCGGGGGGAACCCCTCCTACGAGCAGTACTTC.

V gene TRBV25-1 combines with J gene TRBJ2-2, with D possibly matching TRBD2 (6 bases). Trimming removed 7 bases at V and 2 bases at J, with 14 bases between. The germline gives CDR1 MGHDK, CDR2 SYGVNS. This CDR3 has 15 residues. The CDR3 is CASTSSGVNTGELFF. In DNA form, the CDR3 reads TGTGCCAGCACCAGCTCGGGGGTCAACACCGGGGAGCTGTTTTTT.

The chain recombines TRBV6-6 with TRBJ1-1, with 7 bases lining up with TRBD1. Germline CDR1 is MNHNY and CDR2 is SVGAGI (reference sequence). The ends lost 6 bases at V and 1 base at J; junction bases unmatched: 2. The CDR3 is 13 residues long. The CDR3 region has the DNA TGTGCCAGCAGCCAGGGGGGGAACACTGAAGCTTTCTTT. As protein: CASSQGGNTEAFF.

This CDR3 is CAWSSSGFDNEQFF. Written as DNA, the CDR3 is TGTGCCTGGAGTTCCAGCGGGTTCGACAATGAGCAGTTCTTC. The chain uses TRBV30 and TRBJ2-1, with a possible D match to TRBD2 (6 bases). Germline CDR1 and CDR2: GTSNPN and SVGIG (reference sequence). The CDR3 loop spans 14 amino acids. The germline V and J ends were trimmed by 2 bases and 5 bases, with 13 bases remaining between them.

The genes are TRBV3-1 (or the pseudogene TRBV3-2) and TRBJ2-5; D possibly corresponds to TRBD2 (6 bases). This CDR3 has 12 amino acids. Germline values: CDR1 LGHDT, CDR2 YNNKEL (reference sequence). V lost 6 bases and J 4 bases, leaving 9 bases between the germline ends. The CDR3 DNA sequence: TGTGCCAGCAGGGGGGGAGCAGAGACCCAGTACTTC. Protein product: CASRGGAETQYF.

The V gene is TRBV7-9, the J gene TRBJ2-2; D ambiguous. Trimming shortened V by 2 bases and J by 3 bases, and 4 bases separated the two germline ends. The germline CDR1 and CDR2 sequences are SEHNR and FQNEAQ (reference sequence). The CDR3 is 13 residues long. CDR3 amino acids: CASSLLYTGELFF. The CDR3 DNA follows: TGTGCCAGCAGCTTATTATACACCGGGGAGCTGTTTTTT. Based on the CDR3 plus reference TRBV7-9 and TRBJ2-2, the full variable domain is DTGVSQNPRHKITKRGQNVTFRCDPISEHNRLYWYRQTLGQGPEFLTYFQNEAQLEKSRLLSDRFSAERPKGSFSTLEIQRTEQGDSAMYLCASSLLYTGELFFGEGSRLTVL.

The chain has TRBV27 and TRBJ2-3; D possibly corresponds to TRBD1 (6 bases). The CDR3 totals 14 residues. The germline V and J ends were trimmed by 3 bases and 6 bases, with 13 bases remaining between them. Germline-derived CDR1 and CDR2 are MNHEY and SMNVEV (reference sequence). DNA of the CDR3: TGTGCCAGCAGTTTCCTGGGGGCTCGGGATACGCAGTATTTT. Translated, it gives CASSFLGARDTQYF.

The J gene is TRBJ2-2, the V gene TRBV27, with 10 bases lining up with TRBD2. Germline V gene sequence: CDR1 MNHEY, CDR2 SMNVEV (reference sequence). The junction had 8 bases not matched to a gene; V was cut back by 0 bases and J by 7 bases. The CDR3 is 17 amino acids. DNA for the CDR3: TGTGCCAGCAGTTTATCTCGGCTAGCGGGAGTCGTCGGGGAGCTGTTTTTT. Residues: CASSLSRLAGVVGELFF.

The CDR3 bases are TGTGCCACCAGTGATCCCGGGAGGGCCGCAGATACGCAGTATTTT. Its protein is CATSDPGRAADTQYF. This chain joins TRBV24-1 and TRBJ2-3, with 8 bases aligning to TRBD2. Germline values: CDR1 KGHDR, CDR2 SFDVKD. With 3 bases clipped from V and 4 bases from J, the junction kept 5 bases outside the gene matches. The CDR3 totals 15 residues.

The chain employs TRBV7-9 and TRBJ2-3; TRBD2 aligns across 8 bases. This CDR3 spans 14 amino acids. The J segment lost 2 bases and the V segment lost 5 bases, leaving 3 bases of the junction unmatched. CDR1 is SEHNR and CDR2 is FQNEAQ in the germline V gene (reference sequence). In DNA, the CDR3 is TGTGCCAGCAGCGGCGGGAGGTACACAGATACGCAGTATTTT. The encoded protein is CASSGGRYTDTQYF.

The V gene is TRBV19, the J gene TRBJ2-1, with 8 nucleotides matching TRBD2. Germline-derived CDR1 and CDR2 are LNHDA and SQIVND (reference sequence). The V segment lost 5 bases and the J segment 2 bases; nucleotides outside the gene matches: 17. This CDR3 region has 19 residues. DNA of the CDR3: TGTGCCAGTAGTTCCCGCGGGAGGAGGTTGGAGCGGGCCTACAATGAGCAGTTCTTC. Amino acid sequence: CASSSRGRRLERAYNEQFF.

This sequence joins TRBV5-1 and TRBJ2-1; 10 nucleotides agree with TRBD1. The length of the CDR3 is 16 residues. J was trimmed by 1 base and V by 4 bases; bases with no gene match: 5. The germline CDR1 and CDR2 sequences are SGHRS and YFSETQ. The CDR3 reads CASSLRGQGSYNEQFF. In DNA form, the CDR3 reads TGCGCCAGCAGCCTGCGGGGACAGGGGTCCTACAATGAGCAGTTCTTC.

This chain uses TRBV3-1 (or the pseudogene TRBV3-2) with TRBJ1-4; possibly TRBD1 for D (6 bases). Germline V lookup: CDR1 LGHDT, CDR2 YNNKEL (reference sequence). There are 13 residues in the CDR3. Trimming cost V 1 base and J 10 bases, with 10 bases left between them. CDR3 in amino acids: CASSQGGGGKLFF. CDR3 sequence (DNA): TGTGCCAGCAGCCAAGGAGGGGGGGGAAAACTGTTTTTT.